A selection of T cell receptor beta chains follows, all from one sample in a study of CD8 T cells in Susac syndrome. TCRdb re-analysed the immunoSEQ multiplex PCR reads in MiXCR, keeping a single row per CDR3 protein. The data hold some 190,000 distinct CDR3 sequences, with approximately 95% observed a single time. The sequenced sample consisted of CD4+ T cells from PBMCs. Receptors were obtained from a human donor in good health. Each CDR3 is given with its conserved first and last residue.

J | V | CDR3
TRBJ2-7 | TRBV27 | CASSLGGRAYEQYF
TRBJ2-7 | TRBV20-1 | CSARTGSMEQYF
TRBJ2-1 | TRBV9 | CASSVARGPYNEQFF
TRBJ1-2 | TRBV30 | CAWNRDHGYTF
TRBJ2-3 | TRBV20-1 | CSATRIYTDTQYF
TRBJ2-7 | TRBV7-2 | CASSFQAPYEQYF
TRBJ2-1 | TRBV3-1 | CASSQVATYNEQFF
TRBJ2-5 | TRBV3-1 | CASSQESSGGVQETQYF
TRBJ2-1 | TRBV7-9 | CATTAGRDRVNEQFF
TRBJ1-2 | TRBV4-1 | CASSYPQTGNYGYTF
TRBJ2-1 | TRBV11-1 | CASSHRVVPNEQFF
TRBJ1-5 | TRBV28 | CASRTRAGGSNQPQHF
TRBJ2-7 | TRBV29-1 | CSVEKPGLAYEQYF